A single sample gave rise to the 16 T cell receptor beta chains below, sequenced in a study of blood T cell repertoires in COVID-19. Some clones are missing from TCRdb's copy, which holds only in-frame ones; the method was immunoSEQ multiplex PCR. The table records about 480,000 clones, about 88% of them present only once. Sample: peripheral blood. Receptor source: a man younger than 30 with COVID-19, enrolled during active disease.

This clone has a single count. The CDR3 bases are TGTGCCAGCAGTCCCCGGCGGGGGTATGACGTCTACGAGCAGTACTTC. It yields the protein CASSPRRGYDVYEQYF. The chain links TRBV27 to TRBJ2-7; TRBD2 aligns across 7 bases. The CDR3 runs 16 residues. Germline V gives CDR1 MNHEY, CDR2 SMNVEV (reference sequence). The J segment lost 3 bases and the V segment lost 5 bases, leaving 13 bases of the junction unmatched.

This sequence joins TRBV5-6 and TRBJ1-1, with D maybe TRBD1 (5 bases). Germline CDR1 reads SGHDT; CDR2 reads YYEEEE. Trimming removed 4 bases at V and 1 base at J, with 14 bases between. The CDR3 runs to 15 residues. CDR3 sequence reads: CASSTPGLENTEAFF. As DNA, the CDR3 is TGTGCCAGCAGCACCCCGGGACTCGAGAACACTGAAGCTTTCTTT.

The V call is TRBV9, the J call TRBJ1-1; TRBD1 aligns across 7 bases. There are 14 residues in the CDR3. Looked up from germline, CDR1 is SGDLS and CDR2 is YYNGEE. V lost 0 bases and J lost 3; bases outside the gene matches: 2. The CDR3 nucleotides are TGTGCCAGCAGCGTAGCAGGGGGAGACACTGAAGCTTTCTTT. Protein sequence: CASSVAGGDTEAFF.

This clone was picked up a small number of times. V usage is TRBV9 and J usage is TRBJ1-1; a possible D gene is TRBD1 (6 bases). From germline, CDR1 is SGDLS and CDR2 YYNGEE. The CDR3 is made up of 13 amino acids. V lost 5 bases and J 8 bases, leaving 16 bases between the germline ends. DNA of the CDR3: TGTGCCAGCAGTGGATCGAGGGGGACAGAAGCTTTCTTT. Translation: CASSGSRGTEAFF.

The gene calls are TRBV9 and TRBJ2-2, with 9 bases that match TRBD2. The V gene's germline CDR1 is SGDLS and CDR2 YYNGEE. V was clipped by 5 bases and J by 5 bases; unmatched bases: 7. This CDR3 region has 15 residues. The CDR3 is CASSISGGMTGELFF. CDR3 DNA sequence: TGTGCCAGCAGTATTAGCGGGGGAATGACCGGGGAGCTGTTTTTT.

The chain combines TRBV11-3 with TRBJ2-7; TRBD1 aligns across 10 bases. The CDR3 has 17 amino acids. Germline loops: CDR1 SGHNT, CDR2 YENEEA. V was pared by 0 bases and J by 9 bases, with 14 bases of the junction left unmatched. The CDR3 reads CASSLDSFAGTGVRQYF. As DNA, the CDR3 is TGTGCCAGCAGCTTAGATTCCTTCGCCGGGACAGGGGTACGGCAGTACTTC.

The V gene is TRBV30, the J gene TRBJ1-1; possible D gene TRBD1, 6 bases. V lost 8 bases and J 3 bases, leaving 16 bases between the germline ends. The CDR3 spans 13 residues. Per germline, CDR1 GTSNPN and CDR2 SVGIG (reference sequence). The CDR3 DNA follows: TGTGCCGGGGGATCACAGGGTTACACTGAAGCTTTCTTT. It encodes CAGGSQGYTEAFF.

The chain employs TRBV7-9 and TRBJ2-7; D not certain. Germline loops: CDR1 SEHNR, CDR2 FQNEAQ (reference sequence). This CDR3 is built from 11 residues. Trimming shortened V by 4 bases and J by 2 bases, and 3 bases separated the two germline ends. In nucleotides, the CDR3 is TGTGCCAGCAGCTCTCCCTACGAGCAGTACTTC. As protein: CASSSPYEQYF.

The chain combines TRBV27 with TRBJ2-7, with D possibly being TRBD1 (6 bases). Germline V gene data show CDR1 as MNHEY and CDR2 as SMNVEV (reference sequence). V lost 6 bases, J lost 0 bases, and 9 bases lay in between. The CDR3 spans 13 residues. CDR3 sequence: CASSMDSSYEQYF. The CDR3 DNA is TGTGCCAGCAGCATGGACAGCTCCTACGAGCAGTACTTC.

The chain is built from TRBV11-2 and TRBJ2-3; 7 bases agree with TRBD2. Germline trimming cut 5 bases from V and 3 bases from J; bases unmatched to any gene: 8. Germline V gene lookup returns CDR1 SGHAT and CDR2 FQNNGV. The length of the CDR3 is 15 residues. CDR3 nucleotide sequence: TGTGCCAGCAGCCTGTCCGGGACTACAACAGATACGCAGTATTTT. Amino acids: CASSLSGTTTDTQYF.

In this sample, this clone turned up once. The chain uses TRBV5-4 and TRBJ2-5, with D maybe TRBD2 (7 bases). The ends were cut back, 5 bases at V and 1 base at J, with 12 bases in the middle. This CDR3 has 14 residues. CDR1 and CDR2 (germline): SGHNT, YYREEE (reference sequence). The CDR3 nucleotides read TGTGCCAGCAGTAGGGGGGGGCCCCAAGAGACCCAGTACTTC. Amino acids: CASSRGGPQETQYF.

This sequence joins TRBV10-3 and TRBJ2-3; TRBD2 matches 7 bases. V dropped 4 bases and J dropped 0; count of bases not matched to a gene: 22. This CDR3 spans 21 amino acids. Germline-derived CDR1 and CDR2 are ENHRY and SYGVKD. CDR3 sequence reads: CAISGRFLSGTSGISTDTQYF. Written as DNA, the CDR3 is TGTGCCATCAGTGGGAGGTTTCTGTCTGGTACCAGCGGGATTAGCACAGATACGCAGTATTTT.

This sequence joins TRBV27 and TRBJ2-1; 8 bases agree with TRBD2. CDR1 and CDR2 from the germline V gene are MNHEY and SMNVEV (reference sequence). This CDR3 comprises 14 residues. V gave up 6 bases and J gave up 9 bases; unmatched junction bases: 10. CDR3 region: CASSPGGAGGEQFF. CDR3 nucleotides: TGTGCCAGCAGCCCCGGGGGGGCCGGGGGTGAGCAGTTCTTC.

The chain has TRBV27 and TRBJ2-7; D is possibly TRBD2 (6 bases). V was clipped by 6 bases and J by 0 bases, with 15 bases between them. Germline V gives CDR1 MNHEY, CDR2 SMNVEV (reference sequence). This CDR3 contains 15 residues. CDR3 coding DNA: TGTGCCAGCAGGGGGGTGGGGGGAAGCTCCTACGAGCAGTACTTC. Protein product: CASRGVGGSSYEQYF.

The chain has TRBV4-2 and TRBJ2-1; 7 bases align to TRBD1. Trimming removed 3 bases from V and 4 bases from J; junction bases left unmatched: 6. This CDR3 is 15 amino acids long. The germline V gene encodes CDR1 LGHNA and CDR2 YNFKEQ. CDR3 in amino acids: CASSHPEGQYNEQFF. DNA of the CDR3: TGTGCCAGCAGCCACCCCGAGGGACAGTACAATGAGCAGTTCTTC.

The chain joins TRBV28 to TRBJ1-5; D may be TRBD1 (6 bases). Germline lookup yields CDR1 MDHEN and CDR2 SYDVKM. This CDR3 comprises 14 residues. V was shortened by 6 bases and J by 6 bases, with 15 bases between the two germline ends. The CDR3 here is CASSLTGNGQPQHF. In nucleotides, the CDR3 is TGTGCCAGCAGCCTCACAGGGAACGGTCAGCCCCAGCATTTT.